This T cell receptor beta chain stems from a study of vaccination effects on CD4 cells after COVID-19. V was clipped by 4 bases and J by 5 bases, with 11 bases between them. This CDR3 contains 14 residues. CDR1 and CDR2 from the germline V gene are SGHTA and FQGNSA. Ahead of sequencing, the ViraFEST assay grew antigen-specific CD4+ T cells using viral peptide pools. Isolation of CD4+ T cells took place after approximately ten days of culture. The cohort was immunized with two doses of either the BNT162b2 or mRNA-1273 vaccine. In culture with approximately 10 IU/ml IL-2 and about 10 ug/ml peptides, PBMC were grown at 1.5 million to 2 million per well. Some clones are missing from TCRdb's copy, which holds only in-frame ones; the method was immunoSEQ multiplex PCR. The table lists 80,000 to 95,000 clones, 60% to 80% of them singletons, with roughly 1.2% in the top ten. Regarding this clone: Its antigen is not identified.

The source material was CD4+ T cells from PBMCs cultured with HCoV-OC43 spike peptides, sampled after COVID-19 vaccination. Subset meaning: HCoV-OC43 spike overlapping peptide pool stimulation. This chain uses TRBV7-2 with TRBJ2-2; tentatively, D is TRBD1 or TRBD2 (6 bases each). This TCR was recovered from a human donor who received a COVID-19 vaccine. This CDR3 is CASSSGAGTGELFF. CDR3 sequence (DNA): TGTGCCAGCAGCTCGGGGGCTGGGACCGGGGAGCTGTTTTTT. Complete variable domain (other parts from reference TRBV7-2 and TRBJ2-2): GAGVSQSPSNKVTEKGKDVELRCDPISGHTALYWYRQSLGQGLEFLIYFQGNSAPDKSGLPSDRFSAERTGGSVSTLTIQRTQQEDSAVYLCASSSGAGTGELFFGEGSRLTVL.